This T cell receptor (beta chain) is drawn from a study of regulatory T cells in long-lasting Graves disease. Time point reported: newly diagnosed GD, antithyroid drugs for less than 3 months. Construction of the TCR library relied on RNA isolated from PBMCs. V dropped 6 bases and J dropped 6; count of bases not matched to a gene: 6. Germline loops: CDR1 KGHDR, CDR2 SFDVKD. The CDR3 covers 16 residues. CDR3 regions were amplified by Arm-PCR using iRepertoire HTBI primers to build TCR beta libraries. TCRdb called the multiplex PCR reads again in MiXCR, with one record for every CDR3 protein. Counted here are about 450,000 distinct CDR3 sequences, about 14% occurring once; the ten biggest clones make up around a sixth. The sample was also reused in another study, on T cells in Graves' hyperthyroidism and ophthalmopathy.

This sequence joins TRBV24-1 and TRBJ2-1; the match to TRBD2 covers 14 bases. The clonotype was recovered from a woman aged 50 to 65 with Graves disease. The starting material was peripheral blood mononuclear cells (PBMCs), obtained at new diagnosis, from a patient treated with antithyroid drugs. This chain's CDR3 is CATSIAGTSGSNEQFF. CDR3 in DNA: TGTGCCACCAGTATTGCCGGGACTAGCGGGAGCAATGAGCAGTTCTTC.